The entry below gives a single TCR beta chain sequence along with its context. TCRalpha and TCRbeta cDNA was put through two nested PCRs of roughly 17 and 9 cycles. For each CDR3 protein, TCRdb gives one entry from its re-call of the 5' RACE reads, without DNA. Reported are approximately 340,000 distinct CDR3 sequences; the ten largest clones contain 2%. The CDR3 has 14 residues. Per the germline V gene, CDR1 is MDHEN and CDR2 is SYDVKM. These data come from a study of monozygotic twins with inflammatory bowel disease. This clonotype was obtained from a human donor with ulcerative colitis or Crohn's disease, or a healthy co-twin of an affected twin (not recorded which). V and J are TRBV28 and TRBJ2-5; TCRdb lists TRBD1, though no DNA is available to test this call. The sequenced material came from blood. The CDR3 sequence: CASSLVGGQETQYF.